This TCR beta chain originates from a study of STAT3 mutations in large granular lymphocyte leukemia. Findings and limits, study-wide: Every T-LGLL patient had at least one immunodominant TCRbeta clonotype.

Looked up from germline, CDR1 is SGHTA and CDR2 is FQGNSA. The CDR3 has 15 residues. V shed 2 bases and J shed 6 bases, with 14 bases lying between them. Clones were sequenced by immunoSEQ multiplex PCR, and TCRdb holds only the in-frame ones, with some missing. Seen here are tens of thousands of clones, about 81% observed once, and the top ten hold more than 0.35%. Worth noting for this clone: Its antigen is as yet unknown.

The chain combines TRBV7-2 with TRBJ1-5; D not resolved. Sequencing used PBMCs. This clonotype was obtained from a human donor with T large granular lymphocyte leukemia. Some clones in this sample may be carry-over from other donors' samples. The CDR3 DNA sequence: TGTGCCAGCAGCTTAATTGGGCGGGAGATTCAGCCCCAGCATTTT. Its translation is CASSLIGREIQPQHF. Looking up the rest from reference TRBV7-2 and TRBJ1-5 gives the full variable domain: GAGVSQSPSNKVTEKGKDVELRCDPISGHTALYWYRQSLGQGLEFLIYFQGNSAPDKSGLPSDRFSAERTGGSVSTLTIQRTQQEDSAVYLCASSLIGREIQPQHFGDGTRLSIL.